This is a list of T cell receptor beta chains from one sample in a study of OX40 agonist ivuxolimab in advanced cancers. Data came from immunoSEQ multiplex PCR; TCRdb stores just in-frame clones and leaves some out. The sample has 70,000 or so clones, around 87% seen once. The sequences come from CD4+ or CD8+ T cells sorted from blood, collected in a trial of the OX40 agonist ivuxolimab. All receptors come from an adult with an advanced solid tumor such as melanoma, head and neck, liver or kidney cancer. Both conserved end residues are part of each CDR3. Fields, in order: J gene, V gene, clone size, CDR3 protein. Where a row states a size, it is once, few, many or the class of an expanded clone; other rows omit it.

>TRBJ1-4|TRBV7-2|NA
CASSPQGNEKLFF
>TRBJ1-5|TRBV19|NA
CASSGGLFTGDQPQHF
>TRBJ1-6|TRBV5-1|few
CASGTGDWGSPLHF
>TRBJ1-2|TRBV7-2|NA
CASSLAAGGDNYGYTF
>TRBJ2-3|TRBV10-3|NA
CAISESKSRRETDTQYF
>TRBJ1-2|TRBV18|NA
CASSPDKTNYGYTF
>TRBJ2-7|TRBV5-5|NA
CASSLSWAYEQYF
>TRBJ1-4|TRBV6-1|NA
CASSPRSTTNEKLFF
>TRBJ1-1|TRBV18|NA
CASSPGPGTGGEAFF
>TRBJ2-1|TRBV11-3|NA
CASSLRDRGNNEQFF
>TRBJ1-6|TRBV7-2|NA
CASSLGTYNSPLHF
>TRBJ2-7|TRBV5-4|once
CASSLDRSSYEQYF